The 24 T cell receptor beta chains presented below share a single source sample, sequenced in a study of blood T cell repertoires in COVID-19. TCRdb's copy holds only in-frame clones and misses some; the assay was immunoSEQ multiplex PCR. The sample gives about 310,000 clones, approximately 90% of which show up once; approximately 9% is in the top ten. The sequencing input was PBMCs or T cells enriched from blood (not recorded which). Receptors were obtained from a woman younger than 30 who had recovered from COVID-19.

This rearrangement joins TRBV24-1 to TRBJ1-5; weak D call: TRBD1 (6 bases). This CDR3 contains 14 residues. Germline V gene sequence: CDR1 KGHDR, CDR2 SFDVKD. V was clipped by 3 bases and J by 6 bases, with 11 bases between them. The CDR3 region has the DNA TGTGCCACCAGTGATGCGGGGGGCCGTCAGCCCCAGCATTTT. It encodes CATSDAGGRQPQHF.

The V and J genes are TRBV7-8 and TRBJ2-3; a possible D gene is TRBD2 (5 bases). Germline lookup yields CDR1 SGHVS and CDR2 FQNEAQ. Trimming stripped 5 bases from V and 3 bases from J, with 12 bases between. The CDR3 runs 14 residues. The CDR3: CASSPDGVTDTQYF. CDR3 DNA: TGTGCCAGCAGCCCGGACGGGGTTACAGATACGCAGTATTTT.

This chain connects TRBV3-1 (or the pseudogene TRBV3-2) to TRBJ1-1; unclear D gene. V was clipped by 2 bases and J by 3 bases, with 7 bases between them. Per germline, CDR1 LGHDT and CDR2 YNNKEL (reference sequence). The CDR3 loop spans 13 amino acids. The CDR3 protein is CASSQMRDTEAFF. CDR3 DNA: TGTGCCAGCAGCCAAATGCGGGACACTGAAGCTTTCTTT.

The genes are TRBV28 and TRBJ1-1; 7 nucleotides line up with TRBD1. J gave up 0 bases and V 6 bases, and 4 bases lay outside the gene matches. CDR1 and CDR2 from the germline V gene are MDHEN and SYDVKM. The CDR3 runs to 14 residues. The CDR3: CASSMTGLNTEAFF. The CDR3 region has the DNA TGTGCCAGCAGCATGACAGGGCTGAACACTGAAGCTTTCTTT.

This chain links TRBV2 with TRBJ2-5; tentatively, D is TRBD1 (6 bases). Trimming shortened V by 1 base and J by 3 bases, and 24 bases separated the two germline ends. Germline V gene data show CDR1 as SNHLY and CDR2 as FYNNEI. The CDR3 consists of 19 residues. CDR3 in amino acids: CASSEEPRTAWSLKETQYF. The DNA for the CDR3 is TGTGCCAGCAGTGAAGAGCCCCGGACAGCCTGGAGCTTGAAAGAGACCCAGTACTTC.

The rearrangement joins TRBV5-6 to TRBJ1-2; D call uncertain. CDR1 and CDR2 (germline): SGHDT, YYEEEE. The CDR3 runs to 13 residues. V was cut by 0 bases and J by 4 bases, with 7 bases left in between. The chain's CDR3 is CASSLAGVYGYTF. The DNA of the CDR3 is TGTGCCAGCAGCTTGGCCGGGGTCTATGGCTACACCTTC.

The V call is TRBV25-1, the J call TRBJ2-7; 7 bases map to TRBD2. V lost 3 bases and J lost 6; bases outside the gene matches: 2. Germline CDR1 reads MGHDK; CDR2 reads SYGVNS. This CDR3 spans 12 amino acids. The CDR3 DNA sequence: TGTGCCAGCAGTGAGACTAGCTCCGAGCAGTACTTC. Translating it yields CASSETSSEQYF.

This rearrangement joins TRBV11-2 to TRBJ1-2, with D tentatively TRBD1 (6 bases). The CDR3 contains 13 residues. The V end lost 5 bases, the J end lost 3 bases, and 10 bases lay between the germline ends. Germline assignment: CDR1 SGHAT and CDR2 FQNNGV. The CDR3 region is CASSPDSDYGYTF. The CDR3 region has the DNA TGTGCCAGCAGCCCGGACAGCGACTATGGCTACACCTTC. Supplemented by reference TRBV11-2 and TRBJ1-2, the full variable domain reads EAGVAQSPRYKIIEKRQSVAFWCNPISGHATLYWYQQILGQGPKLLIQFQNNGVVDDSQLPKDRFSAERLKGVDSTLKIQPAKLEDSAVYLCASSPDSDYGYTFGSGTRLTVV.

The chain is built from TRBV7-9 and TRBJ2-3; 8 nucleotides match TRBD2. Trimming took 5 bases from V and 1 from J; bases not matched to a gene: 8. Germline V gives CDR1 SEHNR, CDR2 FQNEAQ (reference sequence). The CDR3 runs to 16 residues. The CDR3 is CASSHPSGSRTDTQYF. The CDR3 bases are TGTGCCAGCAGCCATCCCAGCGGGAGTCGCACAGATACGCAGTATTTT. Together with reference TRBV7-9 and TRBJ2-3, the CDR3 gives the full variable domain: DTGVSQNPRHKITKRGQNVTFRCDPISEHNRLYWYRQTLGQGPEFLTYFQNEAQLEKSRLLSDRFSAERPKGSFSTLEIQRTEQGDSAMYLCASSHPSGSRTDTQYFGPGTRLTVL.

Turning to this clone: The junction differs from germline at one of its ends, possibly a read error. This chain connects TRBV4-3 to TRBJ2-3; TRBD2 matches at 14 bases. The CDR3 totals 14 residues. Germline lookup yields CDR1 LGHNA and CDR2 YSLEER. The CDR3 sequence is CASSRGTSGRGGSF. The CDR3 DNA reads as TGCGCCAGCAGCCGAGGGACTAGCGGGAGAGGCGGATCTTTT.

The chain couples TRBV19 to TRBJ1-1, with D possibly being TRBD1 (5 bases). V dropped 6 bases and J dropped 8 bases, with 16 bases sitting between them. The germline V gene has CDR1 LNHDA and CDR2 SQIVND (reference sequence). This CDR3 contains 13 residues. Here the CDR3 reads CASSPTRAGEAFF. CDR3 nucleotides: TGTGCCAGTAGCCCCACCCGCGCAGGGGAAGCTTTCTTT.

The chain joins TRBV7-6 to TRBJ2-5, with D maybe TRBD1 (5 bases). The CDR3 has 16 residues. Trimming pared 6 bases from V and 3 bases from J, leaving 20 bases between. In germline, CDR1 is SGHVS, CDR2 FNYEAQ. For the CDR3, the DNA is TGTGCCAGCAGACGCCGGGCAGGGTCATTGGAAGAGACCCAGTACTTC. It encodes CASRRRAGSLEETQYF.

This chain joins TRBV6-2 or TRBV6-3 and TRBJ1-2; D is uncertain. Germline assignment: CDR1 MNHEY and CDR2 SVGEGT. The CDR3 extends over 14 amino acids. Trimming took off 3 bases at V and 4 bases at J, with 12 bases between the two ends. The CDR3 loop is CASSYSGGSYGYTF. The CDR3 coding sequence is TGTGCCAGCAGTTATTCGGGAGGAAGCTATGGCTACACCTTC.

CDR3 DNA: TGCAGCGCCGTACAGAGTACTGGAAACACCATATATTTT. Residues: CSAVQSTGNTIYF. V gene TRBV29-1 combines with J gene TRBJ1-3; no reliable D call. Trimming removed 7 bases from V and 2 bases from J, with 12 bases in between. The CDR3 length is 13 residues. Germline assignment: CDR1 SQVTM and CDR2 ANQGSEA. The whole variable domain, remainder taken from reference TRBV29-1 and TRBJ1-3, is SAVISQKPSRDICQRGTSLTIQCQVDSQVTMMFWYRQQPGQSLTLIATANQGSEATYESGFVIDKFPISRPNLTFSTLTVSNMSPEDSSIYLCSAVQSTGNTIYFGEGSWLTVV.

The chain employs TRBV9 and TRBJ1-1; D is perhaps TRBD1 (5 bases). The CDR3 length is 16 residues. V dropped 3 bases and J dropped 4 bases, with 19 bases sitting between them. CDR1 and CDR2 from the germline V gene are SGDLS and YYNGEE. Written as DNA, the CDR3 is TGTGCCAGCAGCGCCCAGATTACAGGAGCCTCCACTGAAGCTTTCTTT. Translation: CASSAQITGASTEAFF. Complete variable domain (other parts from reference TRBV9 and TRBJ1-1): DSGVTQTPKHLITATGQRVTLRCSPRSGDLSVYWYQQSLDQGLQFLIQYYNGEERAKGNILERFSAQQFPDLHSELNLSSLELGDSALYFCASSAQITGASTEAFFGQGTRLTVV.

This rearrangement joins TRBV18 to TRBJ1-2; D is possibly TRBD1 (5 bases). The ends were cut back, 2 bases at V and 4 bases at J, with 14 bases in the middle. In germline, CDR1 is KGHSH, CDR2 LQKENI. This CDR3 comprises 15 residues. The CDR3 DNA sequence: TGTGCCAGCTCACCAGGGGCAGCCAACCTCTATGGCTACACCTTC. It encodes CASSPGAANLYGYTF.

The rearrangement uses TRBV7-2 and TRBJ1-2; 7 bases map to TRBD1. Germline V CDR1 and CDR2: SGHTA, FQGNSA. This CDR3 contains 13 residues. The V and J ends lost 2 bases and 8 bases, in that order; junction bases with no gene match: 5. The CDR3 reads CASSLRQGDGYTF. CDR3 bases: TGTGCCAGCAGCTTACGGCAGGGGGACGGCTACACCTTC.

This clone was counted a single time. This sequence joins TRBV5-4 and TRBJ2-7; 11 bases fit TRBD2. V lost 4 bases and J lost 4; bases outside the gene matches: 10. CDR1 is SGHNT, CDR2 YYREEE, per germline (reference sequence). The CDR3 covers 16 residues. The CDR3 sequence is CASSALGTSGAYEQYF. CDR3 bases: TGTGCCAGCAGCGCCCTCGGGACTAGCGGAGCTTACGAGCAGTACTTC.

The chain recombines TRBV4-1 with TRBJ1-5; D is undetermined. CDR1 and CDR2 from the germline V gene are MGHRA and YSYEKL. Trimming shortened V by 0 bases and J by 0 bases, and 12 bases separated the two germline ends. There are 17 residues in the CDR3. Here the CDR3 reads CASSQEISDYSNQPQHF. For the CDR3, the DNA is TGCGCCAGCAGCCAAGAGATCAGTGACTATAGCAATCAGCCCCAGCATTTT.

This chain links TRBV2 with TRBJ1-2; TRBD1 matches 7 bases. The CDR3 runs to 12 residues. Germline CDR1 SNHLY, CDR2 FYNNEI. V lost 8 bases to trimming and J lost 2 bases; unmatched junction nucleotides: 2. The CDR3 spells CASQDRNYGYTF. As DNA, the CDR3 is TGTGCCAGCCAGGACAGGAACTATGGCTACACCTTC.

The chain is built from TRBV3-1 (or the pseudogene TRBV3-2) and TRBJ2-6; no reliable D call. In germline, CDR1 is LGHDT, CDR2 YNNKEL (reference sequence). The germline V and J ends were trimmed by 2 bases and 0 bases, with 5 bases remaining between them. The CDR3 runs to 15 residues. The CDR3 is CASSQQFSGANVLTF. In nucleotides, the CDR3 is TGTGCCAGCAGCCAACAGTTCTCTGGGGCCAACGTCCTGACTTTC.

CDR3: CASSDPGEQYF. CDR3 bases: TGTGCCAGCTCTGACCCAGGGGAGCAGTACTTC. This sequence joins TRBV27 and TRBJ2-7, with a possible D match to TRBD1 (5 bases). V was shortened by 8 bases and J by 7 bases, with 12 bases between the two germline ends. This CDR3 is built from 11 residues. The germline gives CDR1 MNHEY, CDR2 SMNVEV (reference sequence).

CDR3 in DNA: TGTGCCAGTAAGAACAGGGGAAGCTACGAGCAGTACTTC. Its protein is CASKNRGSYEQYF. The chain employs TRBV18 and TRBJ2-7, with 7 bases fitting TRBD1. The V segment lost 9 bases and the J segment 3 bases; nucleotides outside the gene matches: 8. Germline values: CDR1 KGHSH, CDR2 LQKENI. This CDR3 comprises 13 residues.

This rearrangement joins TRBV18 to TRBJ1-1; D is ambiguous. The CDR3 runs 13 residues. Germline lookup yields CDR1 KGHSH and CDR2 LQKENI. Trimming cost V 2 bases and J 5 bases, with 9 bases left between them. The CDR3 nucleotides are TGTGCCAGCTCACCAGAGAGAGGGACTGAAGCTTTCTTT. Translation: CASSPERGTEAFF.